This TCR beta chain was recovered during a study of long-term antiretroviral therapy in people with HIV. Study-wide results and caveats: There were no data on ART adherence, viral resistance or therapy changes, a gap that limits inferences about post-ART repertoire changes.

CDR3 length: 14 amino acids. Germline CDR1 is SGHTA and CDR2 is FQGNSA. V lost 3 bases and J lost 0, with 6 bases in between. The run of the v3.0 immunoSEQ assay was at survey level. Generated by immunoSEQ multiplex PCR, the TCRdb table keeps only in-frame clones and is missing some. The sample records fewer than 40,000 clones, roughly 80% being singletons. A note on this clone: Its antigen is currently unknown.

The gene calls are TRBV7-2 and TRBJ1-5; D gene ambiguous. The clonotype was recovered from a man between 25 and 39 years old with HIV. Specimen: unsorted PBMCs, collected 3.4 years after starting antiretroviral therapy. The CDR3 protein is CASSFPYSNQPQHF. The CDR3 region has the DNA TGTGCCAGCAGCTTTCCCTATAGCAATCAGCCCCAGCATTTT.